One sample yielded the 27 T cell receptor beta chains listed below, sequenced in a study of cytomegalovirus exposure and HLA in healthy donors. With 60 Vbeta and 13 Jbeta primers, the PCR was carried out. TCRdb's table, derived via immunoSEQ multiplex PCR, lists solely in-frame clones and lacks some. The data contain approximately 100,000 clones, 60% to 80% of them singletons. Sequences were obtained from PBMCs. All receptors come from a woman aged 40 to 55 in good health and CMV-seronegative.

V usage is TRBV28 and J usage is TRBJ2-4, with D unresolved. The CDR3 runs to 12 residues. The V and J ends lost 6 bases and 7 bases respectively, with 10 bases between them. The germline V gene has CDR1 MDHEN and CDR2 SYDVKM. DNA of the CDR3: TGTGCCAGCAGCCCCAGATTCAACATTCAGTACTTC. Protein sequence: CASSPRFNIQYF.

This clone occurred a few times. The chain carries TRBV5-1 and TRBJ2-7; the match to TRBD1 covers 9 bases. CDR3 length: 15 residues. CDR1 is SGHRS, CDR2 YFSETQ, per germline. V was pared by 0 bases and J by 6 bases, with 7 bases of the junction left unmatched. The CDR3 region is CASSLGGGQGREQYF. The CDR3 DNA is TGCGCCAGCAGCTTGGGGGGAGGACAGGGGCGCGAGCAGTACTTC.

The gene calls are TRBV2 and TRBJ1-2, with a possible D match to TRBD1 (6 bases). V was trimmed by 3 bases and J by 4 bases, leaving 9 bases between them. The CDR3 totals 13 residues. CDR1 and CDR2 (germline): SNHLY, FYNNEI. CDR3 sequence: CASSETGSYGYTF. In DNA, the CDR3 is TGTGCCAGCAGTGAGACAGGAAGCTATGGCTACACCTTC. The variable domain in full, completed from reference TRBV2 and TRBJ1-2, reads EPEVTQTPSHQVTQMGQEVILRCVPISNHLYFYWYRQILGQKVEFLVSFYNNEISEKSEIFDDQFSVERPDGSNFTLKIRSTKLEDSAMYFCASSETGSYGYTFGSGTRLTVV.

This CDR3 is CASRPGGGWDTEAFF. DNA for the CDR3: TGTGCCAGCAGGCCGGGGGGGGGCTGGGACACTGAAGCTTTCTTT. The chain carries TRBV7-2 and TRBJ1-1; perhaps TRBD1 as D (6 bases). The CDR3 runs 15 residues. The germline CDR1 and CDR2 sequences are SGHTA and FQGNSA. V lost 6 bases to trimming and J lost 3 bases, with 17 bases between them.

V gene TRBV7-9 combines with J gene TRBJ2-5, with D unresolved. The assigned J gene may be wrong: the sequence end matches TRBJ2-7 better. Germline-derived CDR1 and CDR2 are SEHNR and FQNEAQ (reference sequence). The CDR3 totals 13 residues. The DNA of the CDR3 is TGTGCCAGCAGCTTAGTATGGTCCTACGAGCAGTACTTC. It encodes CASSLVWSYEQYF.

The chain combines TRBV5-4 with TRBJ1-1; weak D call: TRBD1 (5 bases). Germline V gene data show CDR1 as SGHNT and CDR2 as YYREEE (reference sequence). V was pared by 5 bases and J by 5 bases, with 25 bases between. The CDR3 is 17 amino acids. The CDR3 bases are TGTGCCAGCAGGCCCAGAAAGGGGTCTCAAAAGGGGACTGAAGCTTTCTTT. Translated: CASRPRKGSQKGTEAFF.

This chain links TRBV9 with TRBJ2-1, with TRBD2 identical over 15 bases. J gave up 9 bases and V 10 bases, and 8 bases lay outside the gene matches. The CDR3 runs 14 residues. Per the germline V gene, CDR1 is SGDLS and CDR2 is YYNGEE. The CDR3 DNA sequence: TGTGCCTCCAACCCGGGACTAGCGGGGGGTGAGCAGTTCTTC. Protein product: CASNPGLAGGEQFF. Filled out from reference TRBV9 and TRBJ2-1, the complete variable domain reads DSGVTQTPKHLITATGQRVTLRCSPRSGDLSVYWYQQSLDQGLQFLIQYYNGEERAKGNILERFSAQQFPDLHSELNLSSLELGDSALYFCASNPGLAGGEQFFGPGTRLTVL.

This clone appeared a single time. The chain links TRBV6-1 to TRBJ2-7; the D gene is possibly TRBD1 (5 bases). Trimming removed 4 bases at V and 6 bases at J, with 16 bases between. CDR3 length: 14 amino acids. The germline gives CDR1 MNHNS, CDR2 SASEGT. The chain's CDR3 is CASSAEGVGGEQYF. The CDR3 DNA follows: TGTGCCAGCAGTGCCGAAGGGGTAGGTGGCGAGCAGTACTTC.

CDR3: CASSLRGWTGELFF. The CDR3, as DNA: TGTGCCAGCAGCTTACGGGGTTGGACCGGGGAGCTGTTTTTT. This chain links TRBV5-4 with TRBJ2-2, with a possible D match to TRBD2 (5 bases). Germline CDR1 SGHNT, CDR2 YYREEE (reference sequence). The CDR3 runs 14 residues. Deletions cut 2 bases from V and 5 bases from J, with 10 bases between.

In its sample, this clone was seen a few times. The V and J genes are TRBV6-6 and TRBJ1-1; perhaps TRBD1 as D (6 bases). The germline V gene encodes CDR1 MNHNY and CDR2 SVGAGI (reference sequence). V was trimmed by 7 bases and J by 10 bases, leaving 16 bases between them. CDR3 length: 12 residues. DNA for the CDR3: TGTGCCAGCACCTACCGAACAGGGAGAGCTTTCTTT. It yields the protein CASTYRTGRAFF.

This chain links TRBV7-9 with TRBJ2-7, with 11 bases matching TRBD2. CDR3 length: 13 residues. Germline CDR1 reads SEHNR; CDR2 reads FQNEAQ (reference sequence). The V segment lost 5 bases and the J segment 5 bases; nucleotides outside the gene matches: 2. The CDR3 loop reads CASSKTSGDEQYF. The DNA for the CDR3 is TGTGCCAGCAGCAAGACTAGCGGGGACGAGCAGTACTTC.

The chain couples TRBV7-9 to TRBJ1-6, with D possibly matching TRBD1 (6 bases). There are 15 residues in the CDR3. V dropped 1 base and J dropped 9 bases, with 13 bases sitting between them. Germline lookup yields CDR1 SEHNR and CDR2 FQNEAQ (reference sequence). The chain's CDR3 is CASSLDGQGFSPLHF. CDR3 in DNA: TGTGCCAGCAGCTTAGATGGCCAGGGGTTTTCACCCCTCCACTTT.

CDR3 bases: TGTGCCTGGAGTAGGGGGTTAGGTCAGCCCCAGCATTTT. Its translation is CAWSRGLGQPQHF. The chain joins TRBV30 to TRBJ1-5; possible D gene TRBD1, 6 bases. Looked up from germline, CDR1 is GTSNPN and CDR2 is SVGIG (reference sequence). CDR3 length: 13 residues. Trimming took 2 bases from V and 6 from J, leaving 11 bases between them.

The chain couples TRBV7-9 to TRBJ1-1, with 8 bases lining up with TRBD1. Germline V gene data show CDR1 as SEHNR and CDR2 as FQNEAQ (reference sequence). The trim removed 5 bases at V and 7 bases at J, leaving 12 bases unmatched. The CDR3 totals 15 residues. The CDR3 region is CASSPVTIGTGEAFF. The CDR3 DNA reads TGTGCCAGCAGCCCTGTGACTATCGGGACAGGTGAAGCTTTCTTT.

The rearrangement links TRBV7-2 to TRBJ2-1; 8 nucleotides match TRBD2. CDR3 size: 15 residues. CDR1 is SGHTA and CDR2 is FQGNSA in the germline V gene. The J segment lost 4 bases and the V segment lost 1 base, leaving 3 bases of the junction unmatched. This chain's CDR3 is CASSLGGTSYNEQFF. CDR3 bases: TGTGCCAGCAGCTTAGGCGGGACTAGTTACAATGAGCAGTTCTTC.

The chain couples TRBV13 to TRBJ1-2; D unresolved. V was clipped by 5 bases and J by 7 bases, with 11 bases between them. The germline V gene has CDR1 PRHDT and CDR2 FYEKMQ (reference sequence). This CDR3 is built from 12 residues. CDR3 DNA: TGTGCCAGCAGCCCACAGCGGGGTGGCTACACCTTC. Its protein product is CASSPQRGGYTF.

This clone occurred a few times. CDR3 in DNA: TGTGCCAGCAGCCTCTTACAGAACACTGAAGCTTTCTTT. Translated, it gives CASSLLQNTEAFF. V and J are TRBV7-6 and TRBJ1-1; D gene unclear. The CDR3 is made up of 13 amino acids. V lost 5 bases, J lost 1 base, and 8 bases lay in between. Per the germline V gene, CDR1 is SGHVS and CDR2 is FNYEAQ.

This chain connects TRBV6-5 to TRBJ1-6; TRBD1 matches at 7 bases. CDR1 and CDR2 from the germline V gene are MNHEY and SVGAGI. The CDR3 spans 15 residues. V trimming: 2 bases; J trimming: 10 bases; junction bases outside the gene matches: 8. This chain's CDR3 is CASSYETGSGSPLHF. DNA of the CDR3: TGTGCCAGCAGTTACGAGACAGGGTCGGGCTCACCCCTCCACTTT.

This clone was seen only once. The rearrangement joins TRBV20-1 to TRBJ1-1, with 7 bases matching TRBD1. Losses at the gene ends were 6 bases for V and 8 bases for J; bases not matched to a gene: 6. Per the germline V gene, CDR1 is DFQATT and CDR2 is SNEGSKA (reference sequence). The CDR3 loop spans 11 amino acids. This CDR3 is CSASQGGEAFF. DNA of the CDR3: TGCAGTGCGAGTCAGGGGGGAGAAGCTTTCTTT.

This clone came up once. J is TRBJ1-5 and V is TRBV4-2, with D possibly matching TRBD1 (5 bases). The CDR3 length is 15 residues. Between the trimmed V and J ends, which lost 3 bases and 3 bases, there was a span of 12 bases. Germline V gene sequence: CDR1 LGHNA, CDR2 YNFKEQ. For the CDR3, the DNA is TGTGCCAGCAGCCATGATGTGGGGCACAATCAGCCCCAGCATTTT. It encodes CASSHDVGHNQPQHF.

The chain recombines TRBV28 with TRBJ1-1; D unclear. CDR1 and CDR2 from the germline V gene are MDHEN and SYDVKM. This CDR3 region has 14 residues. V gave up 4 bases and J gave up 3 bases, with 12 bases separating them. The CDR3 loop is CASSSGGEDTEAFF. The CDR3 DNA sequence: TGTGCCAGCAGTTCGGGCGGGGAGGACACTGAAGCTTTCTTT. The full variable domain, rest sourced from reference TRBV28 and TRBJ1-1, is DVKVTQSSRYLVKRTGEKVFLECVQDMDHENMFWYRQDPGLGLRLIYFSYDVKMKEKGDIPEGYSVSREKKERFSLILESASTNQTSMYLCASSSGGEDTEAFFGQGTRLTVV.

In DNA form, the CDR3 reads TGTGCCCTTTCTTTGTCGGGAAAAGGCACTGAAGCTTTCTTT. It encodes CALSLSGKGTEAFF. This rearrangement joins TRBV7-9 to TRBJ1-1; D gene ambiguous. V lost 11 bases and J lost 4, with 20 bases in between. There are 14 residues in the CDR3. Germline V gene lookup returns CDR1 SEHNR and CDR2 FQNEAQ (reference sequence).

The gene calls are TRBV30 and TRBJ2-5; tentatively, D is TRBD2 (5 bases). Trimming took 5 bases from V and 6 from J, leaving 13 bases between them. Germline V gene lookup returns CDR1 GTSNPN and CDR2 SVGIG (reference sequence). The CDR3 covers 12 residues. The CDR3 loop is CAWASSGKTQYF. CDR3 nucleotides: TGTGCCTGGGCAAGTTCGGGAAAGACCCAGTACTTC.

This chain uses TRBV9 with TRBJ2-7, with D perhaps TRBD2 (5 bases). The CDR3 runs to 14 residues. V shed 6 bases and J shed 6 bases, with 19 bases lying between them. CDR1 SGDLS and CDR2 YYNGEE come from the germline V gene. The CDR3 reads CASNPDSTDGEQYF. The CDR3 DNA sequence: TGTGCCAGCAACCCGGACTCCACAGATGGCGAGCAGTACTTC.

This clone showed up just once. Other DNA variants within this sample encode the same CDR3. V is TRBV7-9 and J is TRBJ1-1, with no clear D. The V end lost 3 bases, the J end lost 3 bases, and 5 bases lay between the germline ends. The CDR3 consists of 12 residues. Per the germline V gene, CDR1 is SEHNR and CDR2 is FQNEAQ (reference sequence). CDR3 amino acids: CASSLSDTEAFF. The CDR3 DNA reads as TGTGCCAGCAGCTTGAGCGACACTGAAGCTTTCTTT.

V is TRBV11-3 and J is TRBJ2-7, with 10 positions matching TRBD1. V lost 1 base and J lost 3; bases outside the gene matches: 6. Germline loops: CDR1 SGHNT, CDR2 YENEEA. The CDR3 is 16 amino acids. CDR3 in amino acids: CASSLASGQGHYEQYF. The CDR3 coding sequence is TGTGCCAGCAGCTTAGCTTCGGGACAGGGGCACTACGAGCAGTACTTC.

The genes are TRBV11-2 and TRBJ1-1; D is unclear. Germline V lookup: CDR1 SGHAT, CDR2 FQNNGV. The germline V and J ends were trimmed by 0 bases and 3 bases, with 8 bases remaining between them. The CDR3 is 14 amino acids. The CDR3 loop is CASSLDGQDTEAFF. CDR3 DNA: TGTGCCAGCAGCTTAGACGGCCAGGACACTGAAGCTTTCTTT.